Shown below are 24 T cell receptor beta chains from a single sample sequenced in a study of blood T cell repertoires in COVID-19. Sequencing used immunoSEQ multiplex PCR; TCRdb keeps in-frame clones, though not all of them. The table lists about 150,000 clones, about 85% of them singletons. The material sequenced was PBMCs or T cells enriched from blood (not recorded which). Source of these receptors: a woman in her forties who had been exposed to COVID-19.

This chain connects TRBV3-1 (or the pseudogene TRBV3-2) to TRBJ2-7; TRBD2 agrees at 12 bases. Germline CDR1 reads LGHDT; CDR2 reads YNNKEL (reference sequence). CDR3 length equals 18 residues. The V and J ends lost 4 bases and 2 bases, in that order; junction bases with no gene match: 12. As DNA, the CDR3 is TGTGCCAGCAGCCTTATTGGGACTAGCGGGTTAAGGCCCTACGAGCAGTACTTC. Protein: CASSLIGTSGLRPYEQYF.

This clone was seen more than once but under ten times. The V and J genes are TRBV6-5 and TRBJ1-2, with D possibly TRBD1 on 5 matching bases. The CDR3 is 14 residues long. Looked up from germline, CDR1 is MNHEY and CDR2 is SVGAGI. Trimming cost V 6 bases and J 6 bases, with 17 bases left between them. The CDR3 nucleotides are TGTGCCAGCAGATACGCAGGGCAGTCCCATGGCTACACCTTC. Translation gives CASRYAGQSHGYTF.

V and J are TRBV12-3 or TRBV12-4 and TRBJ1-1; possible D gene TRBD1, 6 bases. Trimming cost V 3 bases and J 8 bases, with 7 bases left between them. The CDR3 covers 11 residues. CDR3 coding DNA: TGTGCCAGCAGTTTTAGGGGGGAAGCTTTCTTT. This gives the protein CASSFRGEAFF.

This clone has at least ten counts. The rearrangement uses TRBV6-5 and TRBJ2-7; D call uncertain. Trimming left V 4 bases short and J 3 bases short, with 10 bases between. From germline, CDR1 is MNHEY and CDR2 SVGAGI. The CDR3 runs to 13 residues. The CDR3 loop reads CASSSPAVYEQYF. The CDR3 DNA follows: TGTGCCAGCAGTTCCCCCGCGGTCTACGAGCAGTACTTC.

The gene calls are TRBV5-4 and TRBJ2-7; D is perhaps TRBD1 (6 bases). Germline lookup yields CDR1 SGHNT and CDR2 YYREEE (reference sequence). Trimming stripped 7 bases from V and 9 bases from J, with 14 bases between. The CDR3 is made up of 11 amino acids. The CDR3 reads CASGNQGTQYF. Written as DNA, the CDR3 is TGTGCCAGCGGGAACCAGGGGACGCAGTACTTC.

The chain has TRBV7-2 and TRBJ1-5, with 9 bases identical to TRBD1. Germline V gene sequence: CDR1 SGHTA, CDR2 FQGNSA. The CDR3 length is 15 residues. Trimming removed 5 bases from V and 2 bases from J; junction bases left unmatched: 4. The chain's CDR3 is CASSHTGGGNQPQHF. The CDR3, as DNA: TGTGCCAGCAGCCATACAGGGGGCGGCAATCAGCCCCAGCATTTT.

A word on this clone: The same CDR3 arises from other DNA sequences in this sample as well. This sequence joins TRBV4-3 and TRBJ2-7, with D possibly TRBD2 on 5 matching bases. Germline V gene sequence: CDR1 LGHNA, CDR2 YSLEER. Trimming pared 3 bases from V and 1 base from J, leaving 10 bases between. The CDR3 is 14 residues long. CDR3 residues: CASSQDSGSYEQYF. The CDR3 DNA sequence: TGCGCCAGCAGCCAGGACTCAGGATCCTACGAGCAGTACTTC.

V is TRBV5-1 and J is TRBJ2-1; weak D call: TRBD1 (5 bases). Trimming shortened V by 3 bases and J by 8 bases, and 18 bases separated the two germline ends. CDR3 length: 15 residues. In germline, CDR1 is SGHRS, CDR2 YFSETQ. The CDR3: CASSSNYLQGDEQFF. Written as DNA, the CDR3 is TGCGCCAGCAGCTCCAACTACCTACAAGGGGATGAGCAGTTCTTC.

This rearrangement joins TRBV5-1 to TRBJ1-2; the D gene is possibly TRBD1 (5 bases). The CDR3 totals 15 residues. V was cut by 4 bases and J by 6 bases, with 19 bases left in between. CDR1 is SGHRS and CDR2 is YFSETQ in the germline V gene. The CDR3 here is CASSAQGMRLDGYTF. The CDR3 coding sequence is TGCGCCAGCAGCGCCCAGGGAATGCGACTCGATGGCTACACCTTC.

The chain carries TRBV7-9 and TRBJ2-7, with D possibly TRBD1 on 6 matching bases. Germline V CDR1 and CDR2: SEHNR, FQNEAQ (reference sequence). V dropped 0 bases and J dropped 5 bases, with 14 bases sitting between them. This CDR3 has 15 amino acids. The CDR3: CASSLAQGRNDEQYF. The CDR3 DNA sequence: TGTGCCAGCAGCTTAGCACAGGGACGGAATGACGAGCAGTACTTC. Variable domain in full (rest from reference TRBV7-9 and TRBJ2-7): DTGVSQNPRHKITKRGQNVTFRCDPISEHNRLYWYRQTLGQGPEFLTYFQNEAQLEKSRLLSDRFSAERPKGSFSTLEIQRTEQGDSAMYLCASSLAQGRNDEQYFGPGTRLTVT.

This chain links TRBV29-1 with TRBJ1-1, with D possibly matching TRBD1 (6 bases). The germline CDR1 and CDR2 sequences are SQVTM and ANQGSEA. CDR3 length equals 17 residues. V lost 6 bases, J lost 1 base, and 24 bases lay in between. Here the CDR3 DNA reads TGCAGCGTCTTGAACCCAGAGAGGGGGTACGAGAACACTGAAGCTTTCTTT. It specifies CSVLNPERGYENTEAFF.

The rearrangement links TRBV18 to TRBJ1-6; 9 bases agree with TRBD1. J lost 6 bases, V lost 3 bases, and 12 bases had no gene match. Germline V gene sequence: CDR1 KGHSH, CDR2 LQKENI. The CDR3 totals 18 residues. The CDR3 DNA sequence: TGTGCCAGCTCACCGGACAGGGGACGAGGACCTACTAATTCACCCCTCCACTTT. Translation gives CASSPDRGRGPTNSPLHF.

This sequence joins TRBV21-1 and TRBJ1-1; the table's D call, TRBD1, has no DNA check behind it. TRBV21-1 is a pseudogene locus. The CDR3 covers 13 residues. In DNA form, the CDR3 reads TGTGCCGGTTACAGGGGGTTGGGCACTGAAGCTTTCTTT. This codes for CAGYRGLGTEAFF.

The gene calls are TRBV5-1 and TRBJ2-6; 10 positions agree with TRBD1. J was trimmed by 1 base and V by 4 bases; bases with no gene match: 5. The germline V gene has CDR1 SGHRS and CDR2 YFSETQ. The CDR3 spans 17 residues. The CDR3 here is CASSPPGQGSGANVLTF. The CDR3 DNA is TGCGCCAGCAGCCCACCGGGACAGGGGTCTGGGGCCAACGTCCTGACTTTC. Variable domain in full (rest from reference TRBV5-1 and TRBJ2-6): KAGVTQTPRYLIKTRGQQVTLSCSPISGHRSVSWYQQTPGQGLQFLFEYFSETQRNKGNFPGRFSGRQFSNSRSEMNVSTLELGDSALYLCASSPPGQGSGANVLTFGAGSRLTVL.

In this sample, this clone turned up once. This chain connects TRBV2 to TRBJ1-1, with TRBD1 matching 8 bases. The length of the CDR3 is 13 residues. Germline V CDR1 and CDR2: SNHLY, FYNNEI. After removal of 4 bases from V and 4 bases from J, the junction contained 2 bases not matched to a gene. The CDR3 sequence: CASSGGQATEAFF. CDR3 sequence (DNA): TGTGCCAGCAGTGGGGGACAGGCCACTGAAGCTTTCTTT.

This chain uses TRBV7-6 with TRBJ2-1; D ambiguous. Looked up from germline, CDR1 is SGHVS and CDR2 is FNYEAQ. The CDR3 length is 14 residues. Trimming took 2 bases from V and 3 from J, leaving 8 bases between them. The CDR3 region is CASSLKADYNEQFF. In DNA form, the CDR3 reads TGTGCCAGCAGCTTAAAGGCGGACTACAATGAGCAGTTCTTC. The full variable domain, in which reference TRBV7-6 and TRBJ2-1 provide the parts outside the CDR3, is GAGVSQSPRYKVTKRGQDVALRCDPISGHVSLYWYRQALGQGPEFLTYFNYEAQQDKSGLPNDRFSAERPEGSISTLTIQRTEQRDSAMYRCASSLKADYNEQFFGPGTRLTVL.

V is TRBV7-2 and J is TRBJ2-5, with 10 bases that match TRBD2. Trimming at V came to 5 bases and at J to 5 bases, leaving 8 bases not matched to a gene. Germline V lookup: CDR1 SGHTA, CDR2 FQGNSA. This CDR3 has 15 amino acids. CDR3 amino acids: CASSPVAGGAETQYF. CDR3 bases: TGTGCCAGCAGCCCAGTAGCGGGAGGCGCGGAGACCCAGTACTTC. Together with reference TRBV7-2 and TRBJ2-5, the CDR3 gives the full variable domain: GAGVSQSPSNKVTEKGKDVELRCDPISGHTALYWYRQSLGQGLEFLIYFQGNSAPDKSGLPSDRFSAERTGGSVSTLTIQRTQQEDSAVYLCASSPVAGGAETQYFGPGTRLLVL.

This chain links TRBV6-1 with TRBJ2-6; D might be TRBD1 (6 bases). CDR1 and CDR2 (germline): MNHNS, SASEGT. There are 17 residues in the CDR3. Trimming shortened V by 4 bases and J by 5 bases, and 18 bases separated the two germline ends. The DNA of the CDR3 is TGTGCCAGCAGTGTGCCCAGGACAGTTTTGCGGGCCAACGTCCTGACTTTC. It translates to CASSVPRTVLRANVLTF.

This chain joins TRBV3-1 (or the pseudogene TRBV3-2) and TRBJ1-1; no firm D call. The CDR3 has 14 residues. Trimming took 1 base from V and 3 from J, leaving 9 bases between them. CDR1 and CDR2 (germline): LGHDT, YNNKEL (reference sequence). Here the CDR3 reads CASSQGYSYTEAFF. CDR3 coding DNA: TGTGCCAGCAGCCAAGGGTACAGCTACACTGAAGCTTTCTTT.

The chain uses TRBV28 and TRBJ1-5; D perhaps matches TRBD1 (5 bases). The V end lost 3 bases, the J end lost 3 bases, and 9 bases lay between the germline ends. The V gene's germline CDR1 is MDHEN and CDR2 SYDVKM. This CDR3 has 14 amino acids. The CDR3 nucleotides read TGTGCCAGCAGTTTCAGGGTTCTCAATCAGCCCCAGCATTTT. Its protein product is CASSFRVLNQPQHF.

This clone was counted a few times. This chain connects TRBV5-1 to TRBJ2-1; 7 bases line up with TRBD1. Trimming took 4 bases from V and 14 from J; bases not matched to a gene: 12. Per the germline V gene, CDR1 is SGHRS and CDR2 is YFSETQ. This CDR3 is built from 13 residues. CDR3 sequence: CASSLQPGTEKFF. The CDR3 nucleotides are TGCGCCAGCAGCCTCCAGCCCGGGACAGAGAAGTTCTTC.

The chain is built from TRBV5-1 and TRBJ1-1; unclear D gene. The CDR3 covers 14 residues. Trimming stripped 4 bases from V and 1 base from J, with 11 bases between. Germline-derived CDR1 and CDR2 are SGHRS and YFSETQ. The CDR3 DNA is TGCGCCAGCAGCAAACAAGTTGAGAACACTGAAGCTTTCTTT. Translation gives CASSKQVENTEAFF.

This clone was picked up one time. J is TRBJ1-1 and V is TRBV28, with D perhaps TRBD1 (6 bases). V was pared by 6 bases and J by 6 bases, with 17 bases between. CDR1 MDHEN and CDR2 SYDVKM come from the germline V gene. The CDR3 runs 14 residues. This CDR3 reads CASRMRTVSPEAFF. The CDR3 region has the DNA TGTGCCAGCAGAATGAGGACAGTAAGCCCTGAAGCTTTCTTT.

The chain uses TRBV6-5 and TRBJ2-5; D is ambiguous. CDR3 length equals 13 residues. V lost 5 bases, J lost 3 bases, and 10 bases lay in between. In germline, CDR1 is MNHEY, CDR2 SVGAGI. The CDR3 loop is CASSPRSEETQYF. The CDR3 region has the DNA TGTGCCAGCAGTCCCCGGAGCGAAGAGACCCAGTACTTC.